This T cell receptor (beta chain) was recorded in a study of monozygotic twins with inflammatory bowel disease. Findings of the study overall: T cell subtypes were not distinguishable in this analysis.

From roughly 3,300 ng of total RNA, each TCR library was prepared. cDNA encoding TCRalpha and TCRbeta underwent two nested PCRs of approximately 17 and 9 cycles, each of which was followed by bead purification. TCRdb reprocessed the 5' RACE reads; each CDR3 protein has one entry and no DNA is given. This sample's table has approximately 85,000 distinct CDR3 sequences. CDR1 is MNHNS, CDR2 SASEGT, per germline. This CDR3 has 14 residues. For this clonotype: Its antigen is undetermined.

Donors each contributed one blood sample measuring about 2.5 ml. This sequence originates from a human donor with ulcerative colitis or Crohn's disease, or a healthy co-twin of an affected twin (not recorded which). This chain joins TRBV6-1 and TRBJ1-1; TCRdb proposes TRBD1, but this gene call is untestable without DNA. Sequencing was carried out using blood. CDR3 sequence: CASRRGGPNTEAFF.